The 7 T cell receptor beta chains given below trace back to one sample, sequenced in a study of technical replicates of blood from a handful of donors. Method: immunoSEQ multiplex PCR; TCRdb's copy keeps in-frame clones and lacks some. The table shows 70,000 or so clones, with under 99% occurring only once. Sequencing was carried out using T cells isolated from PBMCs. These receptors were taken from a human donor in good health.

The rearrangement joins TRBV9 to TRBJ1-2; 8 bases align to TRBD1. The V gene end was trimmed by 0 bases and the J gene end by 1 base; junction bases not matched to a gene: 2. CDR1 and CDR2 (germline): SGDLS, YYNGEE. The CDR3 covers 15 residues. Written as DNA, the CDR3 is TGTGCCAGCAGCGTAGAGGACAGGGTTAACTATGGCTACACCTTC. Its protein is CASSVEDRVNYGYTF.

The chain has TRBV5-8 and TRBJ1-5; D is unresolved. V gave up 2 bases and J gave up 5 bases, with 5 bases separating them. This CDR3 is 12 amino acids long. CDR1 is SGHTS, CDR2 YDEGEE, per germline. The CDR3 DNA reads as TGTGCCAGCAGCTTCAATTATCAGCCCCAGCATTTT. This sequence encodes CASSFNYQPQHF.

This chain's CDR3 is CASNLQGSPLGYTF. CDR3 in DNA: TGTGCCAGCAACTTACAGGGGTCCCCACTTGGCTACACCTTC. V usage is TRBV28 and J usage is TRBJ1-2, with TRBD1 matching 7 bases. Germline CDR1 reads MDHEN; CDR2 reads SYDVKM. The CDR3 spans 14 residues. The junction had 12 bases not matched to a gene; V was cut back by 7 bases and J by 7 bases.

V is TRBV5-1 and J is TRBJ1-1; 8 bases fit TRBD1. The trim removed 2 bases at V and 4 bases at J, leaving 7 bases unmatched. The germline gives CDR1 SGHRS, CDR2 YFSETQ. The CDR3 runs to 15 residues. This chain's CDR3 is CASSFSDRGSTEAFF. The CDR3 bases are TGCGCCAGCAGCTTCTCTGACAGGGGAAGCACTGAAGCTTTCTTT.

This chain links TRBV27 with TRBJ1-5; TRBD1 aligns across 7 bases. J was trimmed by 0 bases and V by 5 bases; bases with no gene match: 7. The CDR3 runs 16 residues. Germline V gene lookup returns CDR1 MNHEY and CDR2 SMNVEV (reference sequence). The CDR3 is CASSPSQGDSNQPQHF. CDR3 sequence (DNA): TGTGCCAGCAGTCCCTCTCAGGGGGATAGCAATCAGCCCCAGCATTTT.

The chain links TRBV7-2 to TRBJ2-3; D not certain. Trimming cost V 1 base and J 4 bases, with 15 bases left between them. Germline values: CDR1 SGHTA, CDR2 FQGNSA. This CDR3 contains 16 residues. The CDR3 loop is CASSLGWAPGADTQYF. The CDR3 DNA is TGTGCCAGCAGCTTAGGTTGGGCCCCTGGCGCAGATACGCAGTATTTT.

The chain links TRBV29-1 to TRBJ2-1; 9 positions match TRBD2. Per the germline V gene, CDR1 is SQVTM and CDR2 is ANQGSEA. With V trimmed by 7 bases and J by 4 bases, 5 bases remained unmatched. The CDR3 contains 13 residues. CDR3 in DNA: TGCAGCGATAGCGGGAGTTCGTACAATGAGCAGTTCTTC. Encoded protein: CSDSGSSYNEQFF.